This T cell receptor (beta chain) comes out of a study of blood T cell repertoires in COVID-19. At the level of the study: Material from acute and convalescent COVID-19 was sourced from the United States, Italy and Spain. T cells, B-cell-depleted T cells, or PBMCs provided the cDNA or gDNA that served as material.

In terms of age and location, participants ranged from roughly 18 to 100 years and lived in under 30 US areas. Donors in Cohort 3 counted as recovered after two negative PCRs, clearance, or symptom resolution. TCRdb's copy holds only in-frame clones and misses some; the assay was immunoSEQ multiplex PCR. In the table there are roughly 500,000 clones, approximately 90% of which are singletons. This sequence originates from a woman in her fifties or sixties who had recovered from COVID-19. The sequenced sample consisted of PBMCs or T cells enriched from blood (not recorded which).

The CDR3 loop is CASSPDRYNQPQHF. As DNA, the CDR3 is TGTGCCAGCAGCCCCGACAGATACAATCAGCCCCAGCATTTT. The chain combines TRBV7-2 with TRBJ1-5; D might be TRBD1 (5 bases). The germline V gene encodes CDR1 SGHTA and CDR2 FQGNSA. Trimming shortened V by 5 bases and J by 3 bases, and 11 bases separated the two germline ends. The CDR3 has 14 residues. Supplemented by reference TRBV7-2 and TRBJ1-5, the full variable domain reads GAGVSQSPSNKVTEKGKDVELRCDPISGHTALYWYRQSLGQGLEFLIYFQGNSAPDKSGLPSDRFSAERTGGSVSTLTIQRTQQEDSAVYLCASSPDRYNQPQHFGDGTRLSIL.